The sequence of this TCR beta chain was determined in a study of T cells in Graves' hyperthyroidism and ophthalmopathy. This clonotype was picked up many times. Amplification of TCR beta CDR3 regions was performed using RNA transcripts as template. The study used the HTBI primer set for a first-round RT-PCR of the TCR CDR3. TCRdb re-analysed the multiplex PCR reads in MiXCR, keeping a single row per CDR3 protein. The sample carries about 180,000 distinct CDR3 sequences, 17% recorded once. The V gene lost 2 bases and the J gene lost 7 bases, with 12 bases spanning the gap. Per the germline V gene, CDR1 is MNHEY and CDR2 is SVGEGT. The CDR3 runs to 14 residues.

The rearrangement uses TRBV6-2 or TRBV6-3 and TRBJ1-5; perhaps TRBD1 as D (5 bases). The sequenced sample was blood. The clonotype comes from a woman between 50 and 59 years old with Graves' hyperthyroidism. The CDR3 sequence is CASSYGGGGQPQHF. The CDR3 coding sequence is TGTGCCAGCAGTTACGGGGGGGGGGGGCAGCCCCAGCATTTT.